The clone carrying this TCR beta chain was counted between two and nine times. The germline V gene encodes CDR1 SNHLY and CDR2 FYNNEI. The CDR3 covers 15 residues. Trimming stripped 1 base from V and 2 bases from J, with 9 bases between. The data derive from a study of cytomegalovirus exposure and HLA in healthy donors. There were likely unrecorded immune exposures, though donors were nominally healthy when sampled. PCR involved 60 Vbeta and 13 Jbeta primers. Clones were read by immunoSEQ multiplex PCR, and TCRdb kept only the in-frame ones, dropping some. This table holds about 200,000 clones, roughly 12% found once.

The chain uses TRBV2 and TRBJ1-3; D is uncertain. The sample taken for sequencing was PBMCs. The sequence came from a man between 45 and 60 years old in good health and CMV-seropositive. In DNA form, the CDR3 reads TGTGCCAGCAGTGAAGGCAGGACTGCTGGAAACACCATATATTTT. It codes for CASSEGRTAGNTIYF.